The 23 T cell receptor beta chains listed next were all sequenced from one sample in a study of cytomegalovirus exposure and HLA in healthy donors. The study ran its PCR with 60 Vbeta and 13 Jbeta primers. Using immunoSEQ multiplex PCR, the repertoire was profiled, and TCRdb retains in-frame clones only, with some absent. The sample includes about 100,000 clones, about 80% seen only once; the top ten take around 7.4%. Sequencing input: PBMCs. Receptor source: a man aged 30-40 years in good health and CMV-seronegative.

The chain joins TRBV7-9 to TRBJ1-1, with TRBD1 as a possible D gene (6 bases). Germline V gene lookup returns CDR1 SEHNR and CDR2 FQNEAQ (reference sequence). The germline V and J ends were trimmed by 2 bases and 6 bases, with 25 bases remaining between them. The CDR3 is 18 amino acids. The CDR3 sequence is CASSLRRDRGGPLAEAFF. DNA of the CDR3: TGTGCCAGCAGCTTACGTCGAGACCGGGGGGGGCCGCTAGCTGAAGCTTTCTTT. Drawing the rest from reference TRBV7-9 and TRBJ1-1, the complete variable domain is DTGVSQNPRHKITKRGQNVTFRCDPISEHNRLYWYRQTLGQGPEFLTYFQNEAQLEKSRLLSDRFSAERPKGSFSTLEIQRTEQGDSAMYLCASSLRRDRGGPLAEAFFGQGTRLTVV.

The chain couples TRBV27 to TRBJ2-2; TRBD1 agrees at 8 bases. This CDR3 region has 17 residues. CDR1 MNHEY and CDR2 SMNVEV come from the germline V gene (reference sequence). The trim removed 5 bases at V and 3 bases at J, leaving 11 bases unmatched. In nucleotides, the CDR3 is TGTGCCAGCAGTACCCGAACGGACAGGGTGGACACCGGGGAGCTGTTTTTT. Its translation is CASSTRTDRVDTGELFF.

This chain links TRBV5-1 with TRBJ2-3, with TRBD2 matching 10 bases. The CDR3 runs to 14 residues. Germline V gene lookup returns CDR1 SGHRS and CDR2 YFSETQ. Germline trimming cut 3 bases from V and 4 bases from J; bases unmatched to any gene: 2. DNA for the CDR3: TGCGCCAGCAGCTCTAGCGGGGGATCAGATACGCAGTATTTT. It codes for CASSSSGGSDTQYF.

The rearrangement joins TRBV25-1 to TRBJ1-1, with D tentatively TRBD1 (5 bases). The CDR3 consists of 15 residues. Per the germline V gene, CDR1 is MGHDK and CDR2 is SYGVNS. V shed 4 bases and J shed 1 base, with 13 bases lying between them. The CDR3 DNA reads as TGTGCCAGCAGTGGATTGTACACAGGGAACACTGAAGCTTTCTTT. Translated, it gives CASSGLYTGNTEAFF. The complete variable domain, with remaining parts taken from reference TRBV25-1 and TRBJ1-1, reads EADIYQTPRYLVIGTGKKITLECSQTMGHDKMYWYQQDPGMELHLIHYSYGVNSTEKGDLSSESTVSRIRTEHFPLTLESARPSHTSQYLCASSGLYTGNTEAFFGQGTRLTVV.

J is TRBJ2-3 and V is TRBV6-4; TRBD2 matches 14 bases. V lost 3 bases and J lost 6; bases outside the gene matches: 5. The germline CDR1 and CDR2 sequences are MRHNA and SNTAGT. The CDR3 contains 16 residues. Here the CDR3 reads CASSEGLAGEIDTQYF. The CDR3 nucleotides read TGTGCCAGCAGTGAGGGACTAGCGGGAGAAATCGATACGCAGTATTTT.

V is TRBV30 and J is TRBJ1-5; 7 bases line up with TRBD1. This CDR3 comprises 13 residues. The junction had 4 bases not matched to a gene; V was cut back by 1 base and J by 7 bases. Germline assignment: CDR1 GTSNPN and CDR2 SVGIG (reference sequence). The CDR3 loop reads CAWSGNRGQPQHF. CDR3 DNA sequence: TGTGCCTGGAGTGGAAACAGGGGACAGCCCCAGCATTTT.

The chain has TRBV6-1 and TRBJ1-1; no firm D call. V was trimmed by 6 bases and J by 4 bases, leaving 15 bases between them. The CDR3 spans 14 residues. Per the germline V gene, CDR1 is MNHNS and CDR2 is SASEGT. DNA of the CDR3: TGTGCCAGCAGCGATCTGGGTCGGGGCACTGAAGCTTTCTTT. It is translated as CASSDLGRGTEAFF.

As to this clone: Other DNA variants within this sample encode the same CDR3. The gene calls are TRBV9 and TRBJ2-5; D uncertain. CDR1 is SGDLS, CDR2 YYNGEE, per germline. V was shortened by 0 bases and J by 5 bases, with 14 bases between the two germline ends. The CDR3 length is 15 residues. The CDR3 protein is CASSVAGGPEETQYF. CDR3 DNA sequence: TGTGCCAGCAGCGTAGCCGGCGGTCCCGAGGAGACCCAGTACTTC.

This chain joins TRBV28 and TRBJ2-3, with D tentatively TRBD2 (6 bases). There are 17 residues in the CDR3. The V gene lost 2 bases and the J gene lost 4 bases, with 19 bases spanning the gap. Germline lookup yields CDR1 MDHEN and CDR2 SYDVKM. This CDR3 is CASSLGWAREQADTQYF. CDR3 bases: TGTGCCAGCAGTTTAGGCTGGGCGCGGGAACAAGCAGATACGCAGTATTTT.

This chain links TRBV5-6 with TRBJ1-2; TRBD1 matches at 10 bases. V gave up 3 bases and J gave up 1 base; unmatched junction bases: 0. CDR3 size: 14 residues. Germline-derived CDR1 and CDR2 are SGHDT and YYEEEE. Written as DNA, the CDR3 is TGTGCCAGCAGCTGGGACAGGGGTAACTATGGCTACACCTTC. Translating it yields CASSWDRGNYGYTF.

V is TRBV7-3 and J is TRBJ1-6; 7 bases are a match to TRBD1. Germline values: CDR1 SGHTA, CDR2 FQGTGA. J was trimmed by 8 bases and V by 4 bases; bases with no gene match: 14. There are 17 residues in the CDR3. The CDR3 protein is CASSSPGRDSDDSPLHF. In DNA form, the CDR3 reads TGTGCCAGCAGCTCCCCCGGACGGGACAGCGATGATTCACCCCTCCACTTT.

For the CDR3, the DNA is TGTGCCAGCAGTGACAACAGGGGGGACTCCTACGAGCAGTACTTC. Translating gives CASSDNRGDSYEQYF. The chain combines TRBV25-1 with TRBJ2-7, with TRBD1 matching over 8 bases. There are 15 residues in the CDR3. Germline V lookup: CDR1 MGHDK, CDR2 SYGVNS. The junction had 4 bases not matched to a gene; V was cut back by 3 bases and J by 0 bases.

This chain uses TRBV19 with TRBJ1-3; 9 bases map to TRBD1. Trimming took 10 bases from V and 4 from J; bases not matched to a gene: 11. The CDR3 contains 15 residues. Germline lookup yields CDR1 LNHDA and CDR2 SQIVND (reference sequence). CDR3 nucleotide sequence: TGTGCCACCAAAGACACGGACAGGGGAGGAAACACCATATATTTT. Translated, it gives CATKDTDRGGNTIYF.

This sequence joins TRBV20-1 and TRBJ2-5, with D perhaps TRBD1 (6 bases). The CDR3 has 11 residues. V dropped 7 bases and J dropped 5 bases, with 11 bases sitting between them. Germline V CDR1 and CDR2: DFQATT, SNEGSKA (reference sequence). This CDR3 reads CSGTGTETQYF. The CDR3, as DNA: TGCAGTGGAACAGGGACGGAGACCCAGTACTTC.

The chain combines TRBV2 with TRBJ2-3; 10 bases match TRBD2. This CDR3 has 16 residues. The germline V gene has CDR1 SNHLY and CDR2 FYNNEI. V trimming: 5 bases; J trimming: 0 bases; junction bases outside the gene matches: 5. This CDR3 reads CASSSGLAESTDTQYF. The CDR3 coding sequence is TGTGCCAGCAGTTCCGGACTAGCGGAGAGCACAGATACGCAGTATTTT.

V gene TRBV4-1 combines with J gene TRBJ2-2; tentative D call: TRBD1 (6 bases). This CDR3 has 15 residues. In germline, CDR1 is MGHRA, CDR2 YSYEKL. The ends were cut back, 0 bases at V and 1 base at J, with 6 bases in the middle. The chain's CDR3 is CASSQDRGNTGELFF. The CDR3 nucleotides are TGCGCCAGCAGCCAAGACAGGGGGAACACCGGGGAGCTGTTTTTT.

The V gene is TRBV19, the J gene TRBJ1-5, with D perhaps matching TRBD1 (6 bases). Germline V CDR1 and CDR2: LNHDA, SQIVND (reference sequence). Trimming stripped 3 bases from V and 3 bases from J, with 9 bases between. This CDR3 comprises 14 residues. This chain's CDR3 is CASSMTGYNQPQHF. The DNA of the CDR3 is TGTGCCAGTAGTATGACAGGTTACAATCAGCCCCAGCATTTT.

The genes are TRBV5-1 and TRBJ2-7; 9 positions agree with TRBD1. Germline CDR1 reads SGHRS; CDR2 reads YFSETQ. The CDR3 covers 14 residues. Trimming took 5 bases from V and 3 from J; bases not matched to a gene: 6. This CDR3 reads CASRPDRGVYEQYF. The CDR3 DNA is TGCGCCAGCAGGCCGGACAGGGGAGTCTACGAGCAGTACTTC.

As concerns this clone: Sequence at one end of the junction differs from germline and may be a read error. V is TRBV25-1 and J is TRBJ2-3; 12 nucleotides agree with TRBD1. There are 16 residues in the CDR3. CDR1 is MGHDK and CDR2 is SYGVNS in the germline V gene. The CDR3 sequence: CANSDGTGGVTDTQYF. CDR3 nucleotide sequence: TGTGCCAACAGTGACGGGACAGGGGGCGTTACAGATACGCAGTATTTT.

The chain's CDR3 is CASSYGQGLNTEAFF. In nucleotides, the CDR3 is TGTGCCAGCAGTTACGGACAGGGACTGAACACTGAAGCTTTCTTT. The chain recombines TRBV6-5 with TRBJ1-1; 8 nucleotides agree with TRBD1. J gave up 0 bases and V 2 bases, and 2 bases lay outside the gene matches. Germline V CDR1 and CDR2: MNHEY, SVGAGI. The CDR3 totals 15 residues.

The chain joins TRBV4-1 to TRBJ2-1; perhaps TRBD1 as D (6 bases). The CDR3 contains 15 residues. CDR1 is MGHRA and CDR2 is YSYEKL in the germline V gene. Trimming cost V 0 bases and J 8 bases, with 14 bases left between them. In DNA form, the CDR3 reads TGCGCCAGCAGCCAAGAGTCGCAGGGGTTCTATGAGCAGTTCTTC. It specifies CASSQESQGFYEQFF.

The CDR3 DNA reads TGCAGCGTTGGTGGGCCCAGGGGTGAGTTTCTAGCGGGTACCTACGAGCAGTACTTC. Translation gives CSVGGPRGEFLAGTYEQYF. V gene TRBV29-1 combines with J gene TRBJ2-7, with TRBD2 matching over 8 bases. Germline loops: CDR1 SQVTM, CDR2 ANQGSEA. Trimming at V came to 4 bases and at J to 2 bases, leaving 22 bases not matched to a gene. The CDR3 length is 19 residues.

The genes are TRBV20-1 and TRBJ2-7; no clear D. There are 10 residues in the CDR3. V was clipped by 3 bases and J by 10 bases, with 10 bases between them. The germline V gene has CDR1 DFQATT and CDR2 SNEGSKA (reference sequence). The DNA for the CDR3 is TGCAGTGCTAGCACACGAGGCCAGTACTTC. Amino acids: CSASTRGQYF.